Listed below are T cell receptor beta chains from one sample, sequenced in a study of T-cell memory formation after mild COVID-19. Via MiXCR, TCRdb re-called the 5' RACE reads, giving one row per CDR3 protein. Counted here are more than 250,000 distinct CDR3 sequences, over 15% occurring once; the ten biggest clones make up under 25%. Sequences were obtained from PBMCs or a T cell subset sorted from them (not recorded which). Every receptor here comes from a man younger than 35 who had mild COVID-19 (a few samples of this study predate the infection). Cell type and time point are not known. The CDR3 runs from the conserved cysteine through the conserved F or W. The order of the fields is V gene, D gene, J gene, clone size, CDR3 protein, CDR3 DNA. D genes are given only for firm matches. A row's size may be missing; if present it is once, few, many or a size class.

v_call: TRBV7-2
d_call: -
j_call: TRBJ2-5
clone_size: few
cdr3_aa: CASSLAPVGETQYF
cdr3_nt: TGTGCCAGCAGCTTAGCGCCAGTCGGGGAGACCCAGTACTTC

v_call: TRBV11-1
d_call: -
j_call: TRBJ2-4
clone_size: -
cdr3_aa: CASSLDIGAPIQYF
cdr3_nt: TGTGCCAGCAGCTTAGATATCGGTGCGCCCATTCAGTACTTC

v_call: TRBV9
d_call: -
j_call: TRBJ2-3
clone_size: many
cdr3_aa: CASSATHRLPPSTDTQYF
cdr3_nt: TGTGCCAGCAGCGCCACGCATCGCTTACCCCCTAGCACAGATACGCAGTATTTT

v_call: TRBV6-5
d_call: TRBD2
j_call: TRBJ2-1
clone_size: few
cdr3_aa: CASSYGAGVREQFF
cdr3_nt: TGTGCCAGCAGTTACGGAGCGGGGGTTCGTGAGCAGTTCTTC

v_call: TRBV2
d_call: -
j_call: TRBJ1-5
clone_size: few
cdr3_aa: CASKMGSTYQPQHF
cdr3_nt: TGTGCCAGCAAAATGGGCAGTACCTATCAGCCCCAGCATTTT

v_call: TRBV6-1
d_call: TRBD1
j_call: TRBJ2-3
clone_size: few
cdr3_aa: CATRATGSTDTQYF
cdr3_nt: TGTGCCACCCGGGCGACAGGGTCAACAGATACGCAGTATTTT

v_call: TRBV5-1
d_call: -
j_call: TRBJ1-1
clone_size: many
cdr3_aa: CASSLKADTEAFF
cdr3_nt: TGCGCCAGCAGCTTGAAGGCGGACACTGAAGCTTTCTTT

v_call: TRBV12-3/TRBV12-4
d_call: TRBD2
j_call: TRBJ2-1
clone_size: few
cdr3_aa: CASRPGTSGVNEQFF
cdr3_nt: TGTGCCAGCAGGCCCGGGACTAGCGGGGTGAATGAGCAGTTCTTC

v_call: TRBV6-4
d_call: -
j_call: TRBJ2-3
clone_size: -
cdr3_aa: CASSDSGRPTDTQYF
cdr3_nt: TGTGCCAGCAGTGACTCGGGGCGCCCCACAGATACGCAGTATTTT

v_call: TRBV20-1
d_call: TRBD2
j_call: TRBJ2-2
clone_size: -
cdr3_aa: CSASRAGGTGELFF
cdr3_nt: TGCAGTGCTAGCCGAGCGGGGGGGACCGGGGAGCTGTTTTTT

v_call: TRBV20-1
d_call: -
j_call: TRBJ1-1
clone_size: -
cdr3_aa: CSARFGGANTEAFF
cdr3_nt: TGCAGTGCTAGATTTGGGGGCGCGAACACTGAAGCTTTCTTT

v_call: TRBV5-1
d_call: -
j_call: TRBJ1-1
clone_size: many
cdr3_aa: CASSQGTADTEAFF
cdr3_nt: TGCGCCAGCAGCCAAGGGACGGCGGACACTGAAGCTTTCTTT

v_call: TRBV7-2
d_call: TRBD2
j_call: TRBJ2-6
clone_size: -
cdr3_aa: CASTPPGLASGANVLTF
cdr3_nt: TGTGCCAGCACCCCCCCCGGACTAGCCTCTGGGGCCAACGTCCTGACTTTC

v_call: TRBV24-1
d_call: -
j_call: TRBJ2-2
clone_size: -
cdr3_aa: CATSDRKTNTGELFF
cdr3_nt: TGTGCCACCAGTGACCGGAAAACCAACACCGGGGAGCTGTTTTTT

v_call: TRBV5-1
d_call: -
j_call: TRBJ2-5
clone_size: -
cdr3_aa: CASSLTPGPLQETQYF
cdr3_nt: TGCGCCAGCAGCCTCACGCCAGGGCCCCTTCAAGAGACCCAGTACTTC

v_call: TRBV7-3
d_call: -
j_call: TRBJ2-2
clone_size: -
cdr3_aa: CASSSRTAERGEELFF
cdr3_nt: TGCGCCAGCAGCTCCCGGACAGCGGAACGCGGGGAGGAGCTGTTTTTT